This TCR beta chain was observed in a study of T cells in Graves' hyperthyroidism and ophthalmopathy. In the study overall: Once the initial diagnosis was made, peripheral blood was obtained before any treatment. Study-level results: The model forecast ophthalmopathy, anticipating it by a median around 6.5 months before onset. Appearing also in blood were most of the thyroid clonotypes expanded above 0.001. Ophthalmopathy cases were set apart from stable hyperthyroidism by a 13 V-J model.

CDR3 length equals 15 residues. Germline CDR1 and CDR2: LNHDA and SQIVND (reference sequence). V was shortened by 6 bases and J by 2 bases, with 14 bases between the two germline ends. This clonotype was seen many times. Antigen: not known. From RNA transcripts, TCR beta CDR3 regions were amplified. HTBI primers drove first-round RT-PCR of the TCR CDR3. TCRdb fed the multiplex PCR reads into MiXCR, producing one record per CDR3 protein. The profile shows fewer than 600,000 distinct CDR3 sequences, approximately 15% of them singletons. This sequence joins TRBV19 and TRBJ1-3; D is uncertain. The sample was blood. This receptor was identified in a woman younger than 35 with Graves' hyperthyroidism. The CDR3, as DNA: TGTGCCAGTAGCGAACCAAGGATCACTGGAAACACCATATATTTT. Amino acid sequence: CASSEPRITGNTIYF.